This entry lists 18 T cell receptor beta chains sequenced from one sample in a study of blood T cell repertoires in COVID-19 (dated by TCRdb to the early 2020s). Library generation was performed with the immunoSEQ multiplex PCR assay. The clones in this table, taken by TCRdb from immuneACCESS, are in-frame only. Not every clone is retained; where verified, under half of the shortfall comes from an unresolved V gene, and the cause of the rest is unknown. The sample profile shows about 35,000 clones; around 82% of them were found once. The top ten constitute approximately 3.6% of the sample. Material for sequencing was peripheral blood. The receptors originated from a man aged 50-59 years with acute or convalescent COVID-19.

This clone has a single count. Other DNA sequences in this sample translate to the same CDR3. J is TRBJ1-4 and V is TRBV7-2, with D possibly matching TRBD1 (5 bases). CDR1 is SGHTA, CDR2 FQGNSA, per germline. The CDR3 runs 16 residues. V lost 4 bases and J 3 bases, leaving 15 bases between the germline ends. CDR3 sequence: CASSSYRQTSNEKLFF. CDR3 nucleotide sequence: TGTGCCAGCAGCTCTTATAGACAGACGTCTAATGAAAAACTGTTTTTT.

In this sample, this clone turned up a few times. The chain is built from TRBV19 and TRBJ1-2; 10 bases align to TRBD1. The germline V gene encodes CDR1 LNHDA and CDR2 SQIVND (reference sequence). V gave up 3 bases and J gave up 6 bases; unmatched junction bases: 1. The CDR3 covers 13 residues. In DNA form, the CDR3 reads TGTGCCAGTAGTATGACAGGGGGCGATGGCTACACCTTC. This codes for CASSMTGGDGYTF.

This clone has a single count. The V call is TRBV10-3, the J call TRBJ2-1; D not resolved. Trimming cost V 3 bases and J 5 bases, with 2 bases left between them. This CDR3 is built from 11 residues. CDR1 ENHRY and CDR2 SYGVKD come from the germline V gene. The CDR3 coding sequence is TGTGCCATCAGTGACAACAATGAGCAGTTCTTC. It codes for CAISDNNEQFF.

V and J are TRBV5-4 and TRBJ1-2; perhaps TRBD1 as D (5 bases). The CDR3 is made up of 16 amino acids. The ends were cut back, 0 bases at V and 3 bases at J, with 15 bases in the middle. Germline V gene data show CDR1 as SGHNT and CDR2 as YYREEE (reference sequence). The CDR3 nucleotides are TGTGCCAGCAGCTTGGCCGGGGGAGGGATTTACTATGGCTACACCTTC. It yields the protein CASSLAGGGIYYGYTF.

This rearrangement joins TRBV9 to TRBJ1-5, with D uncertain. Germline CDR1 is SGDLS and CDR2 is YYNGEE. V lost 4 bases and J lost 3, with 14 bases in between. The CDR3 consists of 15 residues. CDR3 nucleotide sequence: TGTGCCAGCAGCACCTCCCCCCGGGACAATCAGCCCCAGCATTTT. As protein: CASSTSPRDNQPQHF.

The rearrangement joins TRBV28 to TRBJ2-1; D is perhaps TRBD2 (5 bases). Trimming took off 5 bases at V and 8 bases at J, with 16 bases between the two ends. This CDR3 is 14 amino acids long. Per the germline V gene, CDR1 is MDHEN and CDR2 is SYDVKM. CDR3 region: CASSLSDEGDEQFF. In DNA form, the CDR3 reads TGTGCCAGCAGTCTCTCCGACGAGGGCGATGAGCAGTTCTTC.

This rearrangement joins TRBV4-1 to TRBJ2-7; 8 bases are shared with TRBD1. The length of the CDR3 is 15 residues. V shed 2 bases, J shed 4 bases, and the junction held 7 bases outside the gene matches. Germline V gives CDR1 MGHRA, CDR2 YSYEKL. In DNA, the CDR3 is TGCGCCAGCAGCCAACCACGGACAGGGAATTACGAGCAGTACTTC. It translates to CASSQPRTGNYEQYF.

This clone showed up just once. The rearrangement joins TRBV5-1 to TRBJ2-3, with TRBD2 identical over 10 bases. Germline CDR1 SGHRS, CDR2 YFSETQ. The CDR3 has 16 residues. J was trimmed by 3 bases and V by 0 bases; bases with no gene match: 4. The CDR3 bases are TGCGCCAGCAGCTTGGAACTAGCGGGGACAACAGATACGCAGTATTTT. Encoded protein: CASSLELAGTTDTQYF.

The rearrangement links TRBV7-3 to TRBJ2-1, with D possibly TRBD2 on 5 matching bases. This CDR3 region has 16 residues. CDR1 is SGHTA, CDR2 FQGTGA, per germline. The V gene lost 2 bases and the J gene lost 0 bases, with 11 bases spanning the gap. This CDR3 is CASSLFGKVSYNEQFF. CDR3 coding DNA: TGTGCCAGCAGCTTATTCGGGAAGGTCTCCTACAATGAGCAGTTCTTC.

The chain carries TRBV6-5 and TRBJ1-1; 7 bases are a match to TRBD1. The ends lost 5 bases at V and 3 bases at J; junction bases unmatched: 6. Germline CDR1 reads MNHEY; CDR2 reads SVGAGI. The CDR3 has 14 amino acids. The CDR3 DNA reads TGTGCCAGCAGTCCACGACAGGGACACACTGAAGCTTTCTTT. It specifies CASSPRQGHTEAFF.

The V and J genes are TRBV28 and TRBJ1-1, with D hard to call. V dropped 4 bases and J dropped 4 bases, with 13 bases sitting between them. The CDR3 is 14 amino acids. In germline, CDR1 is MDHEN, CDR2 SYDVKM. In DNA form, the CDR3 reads TGTGCCAGCAGTTCTACAAGTCCGGGCACTGAAGCTTTCTTT. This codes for CASSSTSPGTEAFF.

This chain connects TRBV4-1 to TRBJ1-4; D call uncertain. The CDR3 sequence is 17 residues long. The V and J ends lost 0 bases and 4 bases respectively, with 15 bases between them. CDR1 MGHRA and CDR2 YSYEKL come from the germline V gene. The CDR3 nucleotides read TGCGCCAGCAGCCAAGAAAACAGACCCTCGATTAATGAAAAACTGTTTTTT. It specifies CASSQENRPSINEKLFF.

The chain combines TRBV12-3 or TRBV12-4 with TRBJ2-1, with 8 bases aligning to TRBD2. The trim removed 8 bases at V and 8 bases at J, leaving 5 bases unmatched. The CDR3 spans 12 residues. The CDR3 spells CASRGGRDEQFF. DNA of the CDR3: TGTGCCAGCCGGGGGGGCAGGGATGAGCAGTTCTTC.

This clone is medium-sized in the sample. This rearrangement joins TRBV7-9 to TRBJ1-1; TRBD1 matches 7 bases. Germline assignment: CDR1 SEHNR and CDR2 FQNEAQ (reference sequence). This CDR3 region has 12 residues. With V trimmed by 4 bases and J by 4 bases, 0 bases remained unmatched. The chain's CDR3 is CASSSGGTEAFF. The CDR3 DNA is TGTGCCAGCAGCTCAGGGGGCACTGAAGCTTTCTTT.

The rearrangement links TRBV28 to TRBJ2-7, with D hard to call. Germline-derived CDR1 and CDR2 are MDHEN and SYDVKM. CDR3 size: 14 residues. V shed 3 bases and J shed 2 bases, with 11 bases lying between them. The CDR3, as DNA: TGTGCCAGCAGTTTCCGTCGAATAGCCTACGAGCAGTACTTC. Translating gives CASSFRRIAYEQYF.

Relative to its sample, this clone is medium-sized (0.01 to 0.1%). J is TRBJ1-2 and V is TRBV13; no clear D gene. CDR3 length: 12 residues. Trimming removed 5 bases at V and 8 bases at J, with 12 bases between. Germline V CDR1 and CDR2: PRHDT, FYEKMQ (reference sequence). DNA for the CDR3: TGTGCCAGCAGCCTCCGACAAGACGGCTACACCTTC. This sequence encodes CASSLRQDGYTF.

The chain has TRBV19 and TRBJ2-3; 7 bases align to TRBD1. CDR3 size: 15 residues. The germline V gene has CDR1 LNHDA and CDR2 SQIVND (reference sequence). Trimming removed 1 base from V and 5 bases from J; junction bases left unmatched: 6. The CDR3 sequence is CASSIGQGIKDTQYF. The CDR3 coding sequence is TGTGCCAGTAGTATAGGACAGGGAATTAAAGATACGCAGTATTTT.

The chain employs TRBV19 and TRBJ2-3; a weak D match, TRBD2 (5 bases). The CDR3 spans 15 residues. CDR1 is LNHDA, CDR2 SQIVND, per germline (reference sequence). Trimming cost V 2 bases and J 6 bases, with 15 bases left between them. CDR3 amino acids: CASSITSRGEDTQYF. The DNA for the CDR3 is TGTGCCAGTAGTATAACATCTCGGGGAGAGGATACGCAGTATTTT.